The 10 T cell receptor beta chains listed next were all sequenced from one sample in a study of T cell therapy after organ transplantation. These receptors' antigens are unknown. TCRdb's copy holds only in-frame clones and misses some; the assay was immunoSEQ multiplex PCR. The repertoire has 45,000 to 60,000 clones, 85% to 95% of them found once; the top ten carry approximately 3.4%. Sequencing used CD8+ T cells from blood, obtained before autologous CMV-specific T cell therapy. The receptor set was obtained from a human patient who had received a solid organ transplant and had CMV disease.

The rearrangement uses TRBV6-6 and TRBJ2-1; 10 bases line up with TRBD2. V shed 5 bases and J 6 bases; nucleotides not matched to a gene: 7. Germline CDR1 MNHNY, CDR2 SVGAGI (reference sequence). This CDR3 is 15 amino acids long. The CDR3 loop reads CASSPGLAVPNEQFF. As DNA, the CDR3 is TGTGCCAGCAGTCCCGGACTAGCGGTACCCAATGAGCAGTTCTTC.

The V gene is TRBV4-2, the J gene TRBJ2-1, with 11 positions matching TRBD2. CDR1 is LGHNA, CDR2 YNFKEQ, per germline. V gave up 1 base and J gave up 7 bases; unmatched junction bases: 12. This CDR3 comprises 18 residues. CDR3 sequence (DNA): TGTGCCAGCAGCCAAGCCGGCACTAGCGGGAGAGTAGGTAATGAGCAGTTCTTC. Translation gives CASSQAGTSGRVGNEQFF.

This chain connects TRBV6-6 to TRBJ2-1; no clear D gene. Trimming stripped 4 bases from V and 0 bases from J, with 10 bases between. From germline, CDR1 is MNHNY and CDR2 SVGAGI (reference sequence). The CDR3 contains 15 residues. The CDR3 loop reads CASSLGFVSYNEQFF. In DNA form, the CDR3 reads TGTGCCAGCAGTTTAGGGTTCGTCTCCTACAATGAGCAGTTCTTC.

This chain uses TRBV4-1 with TRBJ1-2; perhaps TRBD1 as D (6 bases). Germline CDR1 MGHRA, CDR2 YSYEKL. The CDR3 covers 15 residues. Trimming removed 1 base at V and 6 bases at J, with 15 bases between. This CDR3 is CASSQVPGALDGYTF. DNA for the CDR3: TGCGCCAGCAGCCAAGTGCCAGGGGCACTCGATGGCTACACCTTC.

The chain employs TRBV19 and TRBJ2-7, with a possible D match to TRBD1 (6 bases). The length of the CDR3 is 15 residues. Germline V gives CDR1 LNHDA, CDR2 SQIVND (reference sequence). Trimming took off 4 bases at V and 0 bases at J, with 13 bases between the two ends. In DNA, the CDR3 is TGTGCCAGTAGTAGCCCGGGGACAACCTCCTACGAGCAGTACTTC. It translates to CASSSPGTTSYEQYF.

The rearrangement joins TRBV9 to TRBJ2-1, with 8 bases matching TRBD2. V shed 0 bases and J 0 bases; nucleotides not matched to a gene: 14. Germline CDR1 SGDLS, CDR2 YYNGEE. The CDR3 contains 20 residues. CDR3 residues: CASSVGGGGRPTSSYNEQFF. The CDR3 DNA is TGTGCCAGCAGCGTAGGAGGTGGCGGGAGGCCGACGAGCTCCTACAATGAGCAGTTCTTC.

This chain uses TRBV6-5 with TRBJ1-3; D might be TRBD1 (6 bases). Looked up from germline, CDR1 is MNHEY and CDR2 is SVGAGI. Trimming took 0 bases from V and 4 from J, leaving 10 bases between them. This CDR3 region has 15 residues. CDR3 sequence (DNA): TGTGCCAGCAGTTACTCGGCAGGGACAGGAAACACCATATATTTT. Translation gives CASSYSAGTGNTIYF.

The genes are TRBV15 and TRBJ2-2, with 10 bases matching TRBD1. Losses at the gene ends were 1 base for V and 5 bases for J; bases not matched to a gene: 7. Germline V gene sequence: CDR1 LNHNV, CDR2 YYDKDF (reference sequence). The CDR3 runs 17 residues. CDR3 residues: CATSRVPGQGLTGELFF. The CDR3 bases are TGTGCCACCAGCAGAGTACCGGGACAGGGGTTGACCGGGGAGCTGTTTTTT.

J is TRBJ2-2 and V is TRBV5-1; perhaps D is TRBD1 or TRBD2 (6 bases each). The CDR3 runs 15 residues. Germline CDR1 reads SGHRS; CDR2 reads YFSETQ. The V end was cut by 4 bases, the J end by 7 bases, with 17 bases between. The DNA for the CDR3 is TGCGCCAGCAGCATCTCCCAGGGGAGGATCGGGGAGCTGTTTTTT. This translates into CASSISQGRIGELFF.

The chain carries TRBV6-5 and TRBJ1-2, with 9 bases aligning to TRBD1. CDR1 is MNHEY and CDR2 is SVGAGI in the germline V gene. V was clipped by 3 bases and J by 3 bases; unmatched bases: 2. The CDR3 contains 14 residues. The CDR3 region has the DNA TGTGCCAGCAGTTATACAGGGGGCGACTATGGCTACACCTTC. This codes for CASSYTGGDYGYTF.